These 10 T cell receptor beta chains originate from one sample sequenced in a study of blood T cell repertoires in COVID-19. Sequenced by immunoSEQ multiplex PCR; TCRdb stores in-frame clones only, minus some. Of about 520,000 clones in the sample, approximately 83% were seen once. The specimen was peripheral blood. The receptors derive from a human donor in a cohort sampled during active COVID-19.

The chain links TRBV7-2 to TRBJ2-7; 8 bases fit TRBD1. CDR1 is SGHTA, CDR2 FQGNSA, per germline. J gave up 7 bases and V 2 bases, and 10 bases lay outside the gene matches. This CDR3 is 15 amino acids long. This chain's CDR3 is CASSLRQGAPREQYF. The CDR3 bases are TGTGCCAGCAGCTTACGCCAGGGGGCCCCCCGAGAGCAGTACTTC.

This clone was detected once. The chain combines TRBV5-6 with TRBJ1-2; 11 nucleotides align to TRBD1. Germline trimming cut 4 bases from V and 8 bases from J; bases unmatched to any gene: 4. The germline CDR1 and CDR2 sequences are SGHDT and YYEEEE. The CDR3 sequence is 13 residues long. CDR3 sequence: CASSRTGGDGYTF. The CDR3 DNA is TGTGCCAGCAGCCGGACAGGGGGCGACGGCTACACCTTC.

The chain couples TRBV14 to TRBJ2-7; 9 bases are shared with TRBD1. Germline V lookup: CDR1 SGHDN, CDR2 FVKESK. V lost 7 bases and J lost 0; bases outside the gene matches: 4. This CDR3 has 14 residues. The CDR3 loop is CASKKGQGSYEQYF. In DNA form, the CDR3 reads TGTGCCAGCAAAAAGGGACAGGGCTCCTACGAGCAGTACTTC.

The chain is built from TRBV29-1 and TRBJ1-2; D unclear. Per the germline V gene, CDR1 is SQVTM and CDR2 is ANQGSEA. The CDR3 totals 12 residues. V was shortened by 6 bases and J by 6 bases, with 14 bases between the two germline ends. This CDR3 is CSVRETVDGYTF. The CDR3, as DNA: TGCAGCGTACGGGAAACGGTGGATGGCTACACCTTC.

V usage is TRBV2 and J usage is TRBJ1-1, with 8 bases that match TRBD1. The V gene end was trimmed by 8 bases and the J gene end by 0 bases; junction bases not matched to a gene: 5. This CDR3 is 14 amino acids long. Per the germline V gene, CDR1 is SNHLY and CDR2 is FYNNEI. Written as DNA, the CDR3 is TGTGCCAGCCATCGACAGGGGCTGAACACTGAAGCTTTCTTT. It is translated as CASHRQGLNTEAFF. Based on the CDR3 plus reference TRBV2 and TRBJ1-1, the full variable domain is EPEVTQTPSHQVTQMGQEVILRCVPISNHLYFYWYRQILGQKVEFLVSFYNNEISEKSEIFDDQFSVERPDGSNFTLKIRSTKLEDSAMYFCASHRQGLNTEAFFGQGTRLTVV.

The V gene is TRBV5-1, the J gene TRBJ1-1; possibly TRBD1 for D (6 bases). The germline V gene has CDR1 SGHRS and CDR2 YFSETQ. The CDR3 is made up of 15 amino acids. Trimming took off 0 bases at V and 0 bases at J, with 9 bases between the two ends. The CDR3 loop reads CASSLGDTLNTEAFF. The CDR3, as DNA: TGCGCCAGCAGCTTGGGGGACACGCTGAACACTGAAGCTTTCTTT. The full variable domain, with the rest looked up from reference TRBV5-1 and TRBJ1-1, is KAGVTQTPRYLIKTRGQQVTLSCSPISGHRSVSWYQQTPGQGLQFLFEYFSETQRNKGNFPGRFSGRQFSNSRSEMNVSTLELGDSALYLCASSLGDTLNTEAFFGQGTRLTVV.

Ten or more counts support this clone. This chain connects TRBV27 to TRBJ2-7; maybe TRBD1 (6 bases). In germline, CDR1 is MNHEY, CDR2 SMNVEV (reference sequence). The CDR3 spans 15 residues. V was shortened by 0 bases and J by 4 bases, with 13 bases between the two germline ends. CDR3 residues: CASSLSPGRGYEQYF. CDR3 nucleotides: TGTGCCAGCAGTTTATCCCCGGGCAGGGGATACGAGCAGTACTTC.

The V and J genes are TRBV11-2 and TRBJ2-3; 12 bases are a match to TRBD2. Germline assignment: CDR1 SGHAT and CDR2 FQNNGV. The V gene end was trimmed by 5 bases and the J gene end by 2 bases; junction bases not matched to a gene: 2. There are 15 residues in the CDR3. CDR3 sequence reads: CASSRLAGVTDTQYF. The DNA of the CDR3 is TGTGCCAGCAGCCGACTAGCGGGGGTCACAGATACGCAGTATTTT.

This chain links TRBV2 with TRBJ1-2; 7 bases are a match to TRBD1. V shed 6 bases and J 4 bases; nucleotides not matched to a gene: 5. CDR1 and CDR2 (germline): SNHLY, FYNNEI. The CDR3 contains 13 residues. CDR3 amino acids: CASSGGQSYGYTF. The CDR3 nucleotides are TGTGCCAGCAGCGGGGGACAGTCCTATGGCTACACCTTC.

In the case of this clone: The sample holds other DNA sequences that translate to the same CDR3. The chain joins TRBV5-8 to TRBJ2-6; 7 positions agree with TRBD1. Germline V gene sequence: CDR1 SGHTS, CDR2 YDEGEE. CDR3 size: 15 residues. J was trimmed by 2 bases and V by 4 bases; bases with no gene match: 3. For the CDR3, the DNA is TGTGCCAGCAGCCGTACAGGGGCTGGGGCCAACGTCCTGACTTTC. The encoded protein is CASSRTGAGANVLTF.